This TCR beta chain was identified during a study of CD8 T cells in ankylosing spondylitis. Making use of molecular barcodes, quantitative 5'-RACE generated TCR beta libraries. TCRdb redid the calling of the 5' RACE reads with MiXCR, one entry per CDR3 protein. The data hold about 420,000 distinct CDR3 sequences, with more than 20% observed a single time. About this clonotype itself: Its antigen is not identified.

Germline-derived CDR1 and CDR2 are MDHEN and SYDVKM. The length of the CDR3 is 13 residues. V gave up 5 bases and J gave up 3 bases, with 11 bases separating them. Study findings and constraints: As for the disease-linked clones, they showed a CD8+ phenotype and occurred at relatively low frequencies in peripheral blood. Characteristic of ankylosing spondylitis blood, it appeared, was a TCR beta motif comprising roughly eight highly homologous variants. Existing reports had already noted some motif variants in reactive arthritis synovial fluid and blood. The authors reported significant enrichment of disease-linked clones in matched ankylosing spondylitis synovial fluid.

The chain uses TRBV28 and TRBJ2-7; possibly TRBD2 for D (6 bases). The receptor comes from a male donor with ankylosing spondylitis. Sequencing input: blood, either unsorted or a sorted T cell fraction (not recorded which). The CDR3 DNA is TGTGCCAGCAGTCTCCTGGAGGGCTACGAGCAGTACTTC. Protein: CASSLLEGYEQYF.